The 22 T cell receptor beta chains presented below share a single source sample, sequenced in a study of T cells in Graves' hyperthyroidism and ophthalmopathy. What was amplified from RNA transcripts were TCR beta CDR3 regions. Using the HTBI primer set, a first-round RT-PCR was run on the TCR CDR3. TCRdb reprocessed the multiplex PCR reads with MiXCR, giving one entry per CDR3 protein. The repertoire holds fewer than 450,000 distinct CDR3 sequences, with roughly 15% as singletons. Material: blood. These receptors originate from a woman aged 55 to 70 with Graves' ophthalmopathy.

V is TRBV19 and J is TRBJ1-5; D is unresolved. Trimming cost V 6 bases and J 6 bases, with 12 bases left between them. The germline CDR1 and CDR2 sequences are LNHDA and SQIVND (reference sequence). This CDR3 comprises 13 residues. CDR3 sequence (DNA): TGTGCCAGTAGCACGGCACGGGCTCAGCCCCAGCATTTT. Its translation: CASSTARAQPQHF.

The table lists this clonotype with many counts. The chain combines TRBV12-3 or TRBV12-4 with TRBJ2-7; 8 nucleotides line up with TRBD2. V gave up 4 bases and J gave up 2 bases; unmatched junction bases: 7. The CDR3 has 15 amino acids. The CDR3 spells CASSSPTGGPYEQYF. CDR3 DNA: TGTGCCAGCAGTTCTCCTACGGGAGGGCCCTACGAGCAGTACTTC.

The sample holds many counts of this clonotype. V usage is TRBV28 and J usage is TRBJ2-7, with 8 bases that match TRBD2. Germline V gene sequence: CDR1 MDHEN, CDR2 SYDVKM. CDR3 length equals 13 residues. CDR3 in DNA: TGTGCATGTAGCGGGATTAGCTCCTACGAGCAGTACTTC. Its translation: CACSGISSYEQYF.

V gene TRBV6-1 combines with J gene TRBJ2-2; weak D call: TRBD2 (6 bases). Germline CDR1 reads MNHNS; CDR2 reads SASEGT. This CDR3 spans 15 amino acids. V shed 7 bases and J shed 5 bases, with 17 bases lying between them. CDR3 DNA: TGTGCCAGCATCCCCCGGGGGAGTCGAACCGGGGAGCTGTTTTTT. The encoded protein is CASIPRGSRTGELFF.

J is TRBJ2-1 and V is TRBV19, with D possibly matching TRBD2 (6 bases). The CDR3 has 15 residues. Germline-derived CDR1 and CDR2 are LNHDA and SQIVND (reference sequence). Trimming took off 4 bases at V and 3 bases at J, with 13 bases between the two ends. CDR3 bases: TGTGCCAGTAGTACGGGGACTTTCCGCTACAATGAGCAGTTCTTC. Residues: CASSTGTFRYNEQFF. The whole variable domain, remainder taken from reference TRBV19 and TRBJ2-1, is DGGITQSPKYLFRKEGQNVTLSCEQNLNHDAMYWYRQDPGQGLRLIYYSQIVNDFQKGDIAEGYSVSREKKESFPLTVTSAQKNPTAFYLCASSTGTFRYNEQFFGPGTRLTVL.

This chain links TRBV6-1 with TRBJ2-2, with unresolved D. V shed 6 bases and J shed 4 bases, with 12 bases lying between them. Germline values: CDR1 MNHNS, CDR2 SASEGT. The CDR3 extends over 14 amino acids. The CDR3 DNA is TGTGCCAGCAGCCTGAAAGACCCCACCGGGGAGCTGTTTTTT. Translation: CASSLKDPTGELFF.

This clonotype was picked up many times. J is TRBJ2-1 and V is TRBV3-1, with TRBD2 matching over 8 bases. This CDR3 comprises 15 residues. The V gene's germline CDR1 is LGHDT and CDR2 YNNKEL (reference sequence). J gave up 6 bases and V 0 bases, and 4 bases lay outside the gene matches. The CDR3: CASSQDGRAGNEQFF. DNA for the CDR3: TGTGCCAGCAGCCAAGACGGGAGGGCGGGCAATGAGCAGTTCTTC.

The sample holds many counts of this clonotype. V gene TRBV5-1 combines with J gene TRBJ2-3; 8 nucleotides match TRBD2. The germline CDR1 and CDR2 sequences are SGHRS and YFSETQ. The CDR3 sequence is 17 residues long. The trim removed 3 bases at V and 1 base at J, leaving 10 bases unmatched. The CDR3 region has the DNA TGCGCCAGCAGCTCCAGGAGGGCGGGACTAGGCACAGATACGCAGTATTTT. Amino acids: CASSSRRAGLGTDTQYF.

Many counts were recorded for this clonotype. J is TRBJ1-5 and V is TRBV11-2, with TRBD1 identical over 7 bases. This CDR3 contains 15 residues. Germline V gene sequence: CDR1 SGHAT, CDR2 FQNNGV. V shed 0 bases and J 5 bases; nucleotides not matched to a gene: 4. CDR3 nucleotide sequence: TGTGCCAGCAGCTTAGATCAGACAGGGTATCAGCCCCAGCATTTT. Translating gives CASSLDQTGYQPQHF. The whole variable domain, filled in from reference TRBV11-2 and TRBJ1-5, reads EAGVAQSPRYKIIEKRQSVAFWCNPISGHATLYWYQQILGQGPKLLIQFQNNGVVDDSQLPKDRFSAERLKGVDSTLKIQPAKLEDSAVYLCASSLDQTGYQPQHFGDGTRLSIL.

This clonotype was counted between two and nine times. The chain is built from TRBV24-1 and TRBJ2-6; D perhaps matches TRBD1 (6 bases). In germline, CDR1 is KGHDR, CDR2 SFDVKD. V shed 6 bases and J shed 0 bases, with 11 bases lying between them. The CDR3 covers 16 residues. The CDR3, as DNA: TGTGCCACCAGTTACCCAGGGGACTCTGGGGCCAACGTCCTGACTTTC. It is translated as CATSYPGDSGANVLTF.

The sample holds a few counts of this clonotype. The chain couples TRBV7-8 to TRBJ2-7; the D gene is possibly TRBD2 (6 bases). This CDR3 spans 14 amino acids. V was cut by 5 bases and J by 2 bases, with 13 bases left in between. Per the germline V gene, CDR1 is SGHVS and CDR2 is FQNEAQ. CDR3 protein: CASSHGTGPYEQYF. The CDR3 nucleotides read TGTGCCAGCAGCCACGGGACTGGACCCTACGAGCAGTACTTC.

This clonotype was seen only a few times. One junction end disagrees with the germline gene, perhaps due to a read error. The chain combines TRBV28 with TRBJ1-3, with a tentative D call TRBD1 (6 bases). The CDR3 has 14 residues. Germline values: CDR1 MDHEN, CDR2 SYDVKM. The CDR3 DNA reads TGTACCAGCAGTCTACAGGGAGGAGGAAACACCATATATTTT. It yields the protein CTSSLQGGGNTIYF.

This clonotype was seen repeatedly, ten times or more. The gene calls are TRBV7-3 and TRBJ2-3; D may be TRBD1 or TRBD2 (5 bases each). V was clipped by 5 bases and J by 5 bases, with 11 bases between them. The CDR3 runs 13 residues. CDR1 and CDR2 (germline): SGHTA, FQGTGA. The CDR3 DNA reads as TGTGCCAGCAGCCCACAGGCGGGAGATACGCAGTATTTT. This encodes CASSPQAGDTQYF.

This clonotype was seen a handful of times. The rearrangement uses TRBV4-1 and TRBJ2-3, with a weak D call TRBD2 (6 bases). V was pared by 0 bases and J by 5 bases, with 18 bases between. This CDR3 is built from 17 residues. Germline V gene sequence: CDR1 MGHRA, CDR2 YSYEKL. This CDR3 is CASSQDGQVGSGDTQYF. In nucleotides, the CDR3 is TGCGCCAGCAGCCAAGATGGTCAAGTCGGGAGTGGAGATACGCAGTATTTT.

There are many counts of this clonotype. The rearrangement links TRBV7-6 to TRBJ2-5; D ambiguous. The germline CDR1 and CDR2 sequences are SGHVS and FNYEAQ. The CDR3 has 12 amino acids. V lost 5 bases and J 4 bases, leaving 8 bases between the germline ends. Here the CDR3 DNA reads TGTGCCAGCAGCCCGCAAGTAGAGACCCAGTACTTC. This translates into CASSPQVETQYF.

The CDR3 bases are TGTGCCAGCAGCCGCAGGGGGCCGGGCAATCAGCCCCAGCATTTT. Residues: CASSRRGPGNQPQHF. The rearrangement joins TRBV27 to TRBJ1-5; 8 positions match TRBD1. The CDR3 has 15 amino acids. V lost 6 bases, J lost 2 bases, and 6 bases stayed unmatched. CDR1 is MNHEY and CDR2 is SMNVEV in the germline V gene (reference sequence).

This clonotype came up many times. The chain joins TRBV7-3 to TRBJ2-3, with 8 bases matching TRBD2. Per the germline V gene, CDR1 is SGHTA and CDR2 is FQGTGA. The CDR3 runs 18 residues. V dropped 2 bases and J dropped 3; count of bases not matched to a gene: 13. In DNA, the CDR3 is TGTGCCAGCAGCTTATTTGCTTTGCGGGAGGAGGGGACAGATACGCAGTATTTT. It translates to CASSLFALREEGTDTQYF.

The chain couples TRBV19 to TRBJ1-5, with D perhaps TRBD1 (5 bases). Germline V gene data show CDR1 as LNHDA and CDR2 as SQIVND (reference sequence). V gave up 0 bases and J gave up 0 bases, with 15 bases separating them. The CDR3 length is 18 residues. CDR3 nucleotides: TGTGCCAGTAGTATAGAGGAGACAGAGGTAGATAGCAATCAGCCCCAGCATTTT. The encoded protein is CASSIEETEVDSNQPQHF.

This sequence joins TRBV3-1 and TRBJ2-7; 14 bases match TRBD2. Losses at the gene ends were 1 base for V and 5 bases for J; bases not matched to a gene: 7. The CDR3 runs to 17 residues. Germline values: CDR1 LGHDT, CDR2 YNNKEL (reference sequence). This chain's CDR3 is CASSQAWGLAGVDEQYF. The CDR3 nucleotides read TGTGCCAGCAGCCAAGCTTGGGGACTAGCGGGAGTGGACGAGCAGTACTTC.

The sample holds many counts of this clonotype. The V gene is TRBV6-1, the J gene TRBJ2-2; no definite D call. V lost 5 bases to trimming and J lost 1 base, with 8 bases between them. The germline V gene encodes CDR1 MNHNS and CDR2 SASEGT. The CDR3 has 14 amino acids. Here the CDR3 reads CASSLTVNTGELFF. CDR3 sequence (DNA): TGTGCCAGCAGTCTGACGGTGAACACCGGGGAGCTGTTTTTT.

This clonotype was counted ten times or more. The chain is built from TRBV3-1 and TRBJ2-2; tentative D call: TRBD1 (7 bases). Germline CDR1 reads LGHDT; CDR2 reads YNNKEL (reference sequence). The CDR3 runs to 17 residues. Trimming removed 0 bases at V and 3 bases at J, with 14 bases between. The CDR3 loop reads CASSQERRGLDTGELFF. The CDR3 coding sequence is TGTGCCAGCAGCCAAGAGAGGAGGGGGCTGGACACCGGGGAGCTGTTTTTT.

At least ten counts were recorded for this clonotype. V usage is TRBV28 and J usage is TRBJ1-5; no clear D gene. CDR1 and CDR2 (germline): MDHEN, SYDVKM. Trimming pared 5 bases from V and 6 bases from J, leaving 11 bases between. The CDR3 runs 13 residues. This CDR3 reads CASSPQTGQPQHF. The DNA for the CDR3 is TGTGCCAGCAGTCCCCAGACGGGTCAGCCCCAGCATTTT.